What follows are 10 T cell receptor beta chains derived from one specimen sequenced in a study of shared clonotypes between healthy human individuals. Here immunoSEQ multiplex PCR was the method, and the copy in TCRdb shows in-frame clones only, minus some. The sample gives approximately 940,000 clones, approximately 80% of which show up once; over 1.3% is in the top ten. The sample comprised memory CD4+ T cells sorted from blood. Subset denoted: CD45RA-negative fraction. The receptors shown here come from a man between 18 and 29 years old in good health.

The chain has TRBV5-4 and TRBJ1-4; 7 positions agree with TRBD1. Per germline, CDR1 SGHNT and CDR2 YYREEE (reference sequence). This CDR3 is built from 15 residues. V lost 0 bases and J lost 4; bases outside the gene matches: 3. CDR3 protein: CASSLGDRVNEKLFF. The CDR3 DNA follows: TGTGCCAGCAGCTTGGGGGACAGAGTTAATGAAAAACTGTTTTTT.

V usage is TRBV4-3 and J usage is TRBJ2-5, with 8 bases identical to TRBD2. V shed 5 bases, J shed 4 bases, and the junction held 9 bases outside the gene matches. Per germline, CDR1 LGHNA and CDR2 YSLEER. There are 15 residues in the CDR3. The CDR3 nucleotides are TGCGCCAGCAGCTCACAAGCGGGAGCCCCAGAGACCCAGTACTTC. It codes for CASSSQAGAPETQYF.

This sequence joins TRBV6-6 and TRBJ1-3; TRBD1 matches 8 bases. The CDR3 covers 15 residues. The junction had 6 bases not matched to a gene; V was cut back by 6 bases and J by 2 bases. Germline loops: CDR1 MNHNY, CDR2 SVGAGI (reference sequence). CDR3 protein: CASRHTGGAGNTIYF. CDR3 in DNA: TGTGCCAGCAGGCACACAGGGGGGGCTGGAAACACCATATATTTT.

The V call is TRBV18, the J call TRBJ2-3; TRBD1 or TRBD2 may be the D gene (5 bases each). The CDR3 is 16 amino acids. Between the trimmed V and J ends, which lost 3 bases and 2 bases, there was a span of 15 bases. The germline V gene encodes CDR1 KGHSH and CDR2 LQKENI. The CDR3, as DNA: TGTGCCAGCTCACCGGGACGGACCCCGACCACAGATACGCAGTATTTT. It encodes CASSPGRTPTTDTQYF.

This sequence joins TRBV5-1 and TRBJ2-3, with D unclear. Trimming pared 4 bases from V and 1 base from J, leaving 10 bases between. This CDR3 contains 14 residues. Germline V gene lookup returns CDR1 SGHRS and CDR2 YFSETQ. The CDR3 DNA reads TGCGCCAGCAGCGAAGACTCCGGCACAGATACGCAGTATTTT. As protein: CASSEDSGTDTQYF.

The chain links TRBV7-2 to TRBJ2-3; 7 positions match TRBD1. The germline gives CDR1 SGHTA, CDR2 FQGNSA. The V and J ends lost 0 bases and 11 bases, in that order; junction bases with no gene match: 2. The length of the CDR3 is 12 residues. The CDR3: CASSLATGEQYF. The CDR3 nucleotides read TGTGCCAGCAGCTTAGCCACAGGGGAGCAGTATTTT.

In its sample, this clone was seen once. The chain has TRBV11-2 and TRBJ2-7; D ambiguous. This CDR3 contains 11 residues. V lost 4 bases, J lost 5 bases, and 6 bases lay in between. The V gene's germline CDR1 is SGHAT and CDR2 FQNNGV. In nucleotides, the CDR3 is TGTGCCAGCAGCTCAATCAACGAGCAGTACTTC. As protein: CASSSINEQYF.

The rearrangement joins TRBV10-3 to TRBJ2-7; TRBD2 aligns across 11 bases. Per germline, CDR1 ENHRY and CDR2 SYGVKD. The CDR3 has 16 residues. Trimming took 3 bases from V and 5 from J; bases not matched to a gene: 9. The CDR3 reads CAISDYSGRARDEQYF. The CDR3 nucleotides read TGTGCCATCAGTGACTATAGCGGGAGGGCCAGGGACGAGCAGTACTTC.

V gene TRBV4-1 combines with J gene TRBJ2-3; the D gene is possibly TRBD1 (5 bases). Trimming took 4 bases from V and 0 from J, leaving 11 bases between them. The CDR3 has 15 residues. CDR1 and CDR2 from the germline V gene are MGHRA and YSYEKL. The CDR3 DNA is TGCGCCAGCAGCCCGTATGGGGCGAGCACAGATACGCAGTATTTT. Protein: CASSPYGASTDTQYF.

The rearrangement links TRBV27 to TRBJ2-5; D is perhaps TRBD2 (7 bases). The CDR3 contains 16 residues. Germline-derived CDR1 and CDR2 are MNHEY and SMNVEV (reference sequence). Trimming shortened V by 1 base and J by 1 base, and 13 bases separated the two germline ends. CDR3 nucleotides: TGTGCCAGCAGTTTATGGGGGGGCGCGCTCCAAGAGACCCAGTACTTC. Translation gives CASSLWGGALQETQYF.